The clone carrying this T cell receptor (beta chain) has at least ten counts. The antigen remains undetermined. Trimming cost V 0 bases and J 1 base, with 4 bases left between them. The CDR3 is 14 amino acids. Germline-derived CDR1 and CDR2 are SNHLY and FYNNEI. The data derive from a study of naive and memory T cell subsets. Broader study findings: Gini index rose across naive, CM, EM and EMRA in CD4 and CD8.

Two oligonucleotides, mixed equimolar, formed the beta constant-region primer covering TRBC1 and TRBC2. One entry per CDR3 protein, called by TCRdb with MiXCR from the UMI-ligation and nested PCR reads. In the table there are 19,000 or so distinct CDR3 sequences, approximately 11% of which are singletons. The sequencing sample was made of central memory CD8+ T cells from blood. The chain uses TRBV2 and TRBJ1-5; no firm D call. This clonotype was sampled from a human donor in good health. CDR3 amino acids: CASSEAFSNQPQHF. The CDR3 region has the DNA TGTGCCAGCAGTGAAGCCTTCAGCAATCAGCCCCAGCATTTT.